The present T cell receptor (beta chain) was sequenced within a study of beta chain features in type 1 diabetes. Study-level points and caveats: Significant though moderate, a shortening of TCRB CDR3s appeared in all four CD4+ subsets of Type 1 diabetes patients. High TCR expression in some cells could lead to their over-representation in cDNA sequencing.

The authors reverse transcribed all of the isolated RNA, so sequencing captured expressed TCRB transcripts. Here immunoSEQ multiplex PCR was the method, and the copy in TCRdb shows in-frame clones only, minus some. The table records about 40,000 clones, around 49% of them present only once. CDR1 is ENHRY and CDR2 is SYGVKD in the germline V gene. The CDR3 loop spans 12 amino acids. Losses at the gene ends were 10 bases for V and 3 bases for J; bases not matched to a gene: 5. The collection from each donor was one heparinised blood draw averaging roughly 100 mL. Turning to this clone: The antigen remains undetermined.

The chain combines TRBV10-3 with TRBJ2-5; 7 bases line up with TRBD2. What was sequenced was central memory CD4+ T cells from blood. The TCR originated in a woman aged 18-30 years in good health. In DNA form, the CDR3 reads TGTGCCACCAATGGGGGGGAAGAGACCCAGTACTTC. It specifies CATNGGEETQYF.